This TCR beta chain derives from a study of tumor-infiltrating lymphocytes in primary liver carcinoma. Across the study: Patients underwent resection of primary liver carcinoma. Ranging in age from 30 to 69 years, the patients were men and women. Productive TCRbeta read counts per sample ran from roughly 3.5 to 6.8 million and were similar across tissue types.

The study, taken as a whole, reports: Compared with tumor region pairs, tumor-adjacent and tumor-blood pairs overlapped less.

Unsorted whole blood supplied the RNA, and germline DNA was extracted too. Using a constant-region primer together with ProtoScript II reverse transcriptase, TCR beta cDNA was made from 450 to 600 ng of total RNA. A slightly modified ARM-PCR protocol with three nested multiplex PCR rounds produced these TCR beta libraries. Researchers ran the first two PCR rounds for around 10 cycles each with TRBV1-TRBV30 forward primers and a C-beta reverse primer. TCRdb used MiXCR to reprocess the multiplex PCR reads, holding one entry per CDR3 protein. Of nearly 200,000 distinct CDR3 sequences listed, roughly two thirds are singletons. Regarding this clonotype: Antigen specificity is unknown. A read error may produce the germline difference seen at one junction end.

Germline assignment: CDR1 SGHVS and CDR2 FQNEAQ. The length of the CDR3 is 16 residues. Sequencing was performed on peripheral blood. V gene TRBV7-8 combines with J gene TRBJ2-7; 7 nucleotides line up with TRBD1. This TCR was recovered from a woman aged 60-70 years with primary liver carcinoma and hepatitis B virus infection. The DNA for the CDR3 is TGTGCCAGAAGCTTAGGGGGCGGGCTCAGCTCCTACGACCAGTACTTC. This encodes CARSLGGGLSSYDQYF.